The clone carrying this TCR beta chain counts as medium-sized. What it recognizes is unknown. The Oncomine TCR Beta short-read assay sequenced DNA from cultured CD4+ T cells. TCRdb processed the PCR reads anew with MiXCR; each CDR3 protein has one entry. Altogether 11,000 to 15,000 distinct CDR3 sequences are present, 50% to 65% being singletons, with the ten largest covering 10%. The CDR3 length is 15 residues. Germline loops: CDR1 LNHDA, CDR2 SQIVND (reference sequence). J lost 3 bases, V lost 6 bases, and 9 bases had no gene match. Treatment described: roughly nine-day PBMC culture with coronavirus spike peptide pools or control peptides (ViraFEST assay). The data were obtained in a study of vaccination and CD4 T cells after COVID-19.

The sequencing input was CD4+ T cells from blood, cultured in vitro. This TCR was sampled from a human donor who had recovered from COVID-19. The chain combines TRBV19 with TRBJ2-7; 9 bases align to TRBD2. The CDR3 here is CASSSKLAGVYEQYF. The CDR3 DNA follows: TGTGCCAGTAGCTCGAAATTAGCGGGAGTCTACGAGCAGTACTTC.